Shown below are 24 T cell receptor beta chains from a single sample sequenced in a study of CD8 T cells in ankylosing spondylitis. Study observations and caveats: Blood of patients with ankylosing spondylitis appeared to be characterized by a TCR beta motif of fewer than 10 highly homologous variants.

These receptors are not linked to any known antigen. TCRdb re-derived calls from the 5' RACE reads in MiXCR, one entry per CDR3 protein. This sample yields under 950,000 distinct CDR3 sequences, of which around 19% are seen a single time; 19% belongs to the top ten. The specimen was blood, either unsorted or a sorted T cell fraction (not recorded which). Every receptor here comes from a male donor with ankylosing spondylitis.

The CDR3 loop reads CAISTGSGANVLTF. The CDR3 region has the DNA TGTGCCATCAGTACGGGCTCTGGGGCCAACGTCCTGACTTTC. The V gene is TRBV10-3, the J gene TRBJ2-6; D not resolved. The CDR3 extends over 14 amino acids. The V gene lost 5 bases and the J gene lost 0 bases, with 5 bases spanning the gap. CDR1 and CDR2 (germline): ENHRY, SYGVKD.

CDR3 sequence: CASSLGQQANYGYTF. The DNA of the CDR3 is TGTGCCAGCAGCCTGGGACAGCAAGCTAACTATGGCTACACCTTC. This sequence joins TRBV7-2 and TRBJ1-2, with 7 bases lining up with TRBD1. This CDR3 spans 15 amino acids. V lost 5 bases and J lost 0; bases outside the gene matches: 6. Per the germline V gene, CDR1 is SGHTA and CDR2 is FQGNSA.

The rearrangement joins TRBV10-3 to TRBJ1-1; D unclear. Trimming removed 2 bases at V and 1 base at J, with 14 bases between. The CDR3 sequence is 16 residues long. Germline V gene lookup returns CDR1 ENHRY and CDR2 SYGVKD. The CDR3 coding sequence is TGTGCCATCAGTGAGCCGTTCCCCGACCCGAACACTGAAGCTTTCTTT. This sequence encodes CAISEPFPDPNTEAFF.

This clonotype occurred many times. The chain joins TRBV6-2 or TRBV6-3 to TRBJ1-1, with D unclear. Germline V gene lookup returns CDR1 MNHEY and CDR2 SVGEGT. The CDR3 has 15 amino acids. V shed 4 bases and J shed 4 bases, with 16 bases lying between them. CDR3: CASSSPTGGITEAFF. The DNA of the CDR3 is TGTGCCAGCAGTTCACCCACGGGTGGGATCACTGAAGCTTTCTTT.

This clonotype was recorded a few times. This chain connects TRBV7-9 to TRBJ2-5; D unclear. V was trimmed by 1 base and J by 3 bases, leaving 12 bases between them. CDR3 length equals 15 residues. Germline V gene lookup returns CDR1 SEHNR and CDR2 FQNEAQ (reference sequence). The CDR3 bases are TGTGCCAGCAGCTTAGGGTGGAGCTCCGAAGAGACCCAGTACTTC. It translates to CASSLGWSSEETQYF.

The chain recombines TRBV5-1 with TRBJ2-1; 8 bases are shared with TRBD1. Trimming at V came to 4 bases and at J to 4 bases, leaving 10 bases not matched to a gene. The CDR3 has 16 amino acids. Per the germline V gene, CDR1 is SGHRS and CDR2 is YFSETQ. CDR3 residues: CASSRENRGLYNEQFF. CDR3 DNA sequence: TGCGCCAGCAGCAGGGAGAACAGGGGGTTATACAATGAGCAGTTCTTC.

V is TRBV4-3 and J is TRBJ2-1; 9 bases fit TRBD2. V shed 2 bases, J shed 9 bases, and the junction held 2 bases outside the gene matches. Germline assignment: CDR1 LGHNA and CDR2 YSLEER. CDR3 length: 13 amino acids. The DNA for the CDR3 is TGCGCCAGCAGCCAAAAAGCGGGAGGTGAGCAGTTCTTC. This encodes CASSQKAGGEQFF.

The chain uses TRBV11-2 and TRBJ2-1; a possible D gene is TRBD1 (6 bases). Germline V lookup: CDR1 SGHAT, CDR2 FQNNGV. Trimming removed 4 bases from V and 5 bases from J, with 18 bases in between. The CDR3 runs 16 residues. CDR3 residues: CASSSSGAGRNNEQFF. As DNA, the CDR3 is TGTGCCAGCAGCTCCTCAGGGGCTGGCAGGAACAATGAGCAGTTCTTC.

The CDR3 loop is CASSAILPTSGGPLPRREQYF. DNA for the CDR3: TGTGCCAGCAGTGCGATTCTACCTACTAGCGGGGGCCCCCTCCCTCGGAGAGAGCAGTACTTC. V and J are TRBV6-1 and TRBJ2-7; TRBD2 matches at 11 bases. Germline V lookup: CDR1 MNHNS, CDR2 SASEGT. The V gene end was trimmed by 4 bases and the J gene end by 7 bases; junction bases not matched to a gene: 27. The CDR3 contains 21 residues.

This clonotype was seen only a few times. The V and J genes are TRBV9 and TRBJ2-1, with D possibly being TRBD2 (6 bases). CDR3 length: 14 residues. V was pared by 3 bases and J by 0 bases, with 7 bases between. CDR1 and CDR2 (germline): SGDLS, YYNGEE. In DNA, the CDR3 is TGTGCCAGCAGCGGGACTAACTCCTACAATGAGCAGTTCTTC. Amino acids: CASSGTNSYNEQFF.

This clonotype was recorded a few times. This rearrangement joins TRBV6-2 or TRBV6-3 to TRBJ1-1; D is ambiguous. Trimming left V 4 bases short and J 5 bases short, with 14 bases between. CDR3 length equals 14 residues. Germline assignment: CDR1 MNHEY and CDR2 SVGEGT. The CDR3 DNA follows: TGTGCCAGCAGTTTTCTGGGAAGAAAGACTGAAGCTTTCTTT. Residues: CASSFLGRKTEAFF.

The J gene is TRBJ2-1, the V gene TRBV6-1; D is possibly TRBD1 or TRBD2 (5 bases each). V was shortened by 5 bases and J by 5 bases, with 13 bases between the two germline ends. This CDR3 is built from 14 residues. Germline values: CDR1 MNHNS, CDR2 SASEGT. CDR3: CASSPRGRNNEQFF. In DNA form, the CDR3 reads TGTGCCAGCAGTCCCCGGGGCCGGAACAATGAGCAGTTCTTC.

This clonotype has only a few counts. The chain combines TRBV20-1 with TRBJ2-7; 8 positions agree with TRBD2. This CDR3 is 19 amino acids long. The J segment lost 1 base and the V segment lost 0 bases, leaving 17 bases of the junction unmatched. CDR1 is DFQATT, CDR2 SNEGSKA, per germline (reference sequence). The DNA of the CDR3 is TGCAGTGCTAGAGATCTGGAGTTGGGGGCTAGCGGGCGTTCCTACGAGCAGTACTTC. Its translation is CSARDLELGASGRSYEQYF.

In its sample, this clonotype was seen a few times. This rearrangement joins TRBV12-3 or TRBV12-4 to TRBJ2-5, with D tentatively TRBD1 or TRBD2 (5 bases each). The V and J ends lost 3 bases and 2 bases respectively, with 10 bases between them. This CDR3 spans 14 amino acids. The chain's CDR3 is CASSFGTGQETQYF. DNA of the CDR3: TGTGCCAGCAGTTTCGGGACCGGGCAAGAGACCCAGTACTTC.

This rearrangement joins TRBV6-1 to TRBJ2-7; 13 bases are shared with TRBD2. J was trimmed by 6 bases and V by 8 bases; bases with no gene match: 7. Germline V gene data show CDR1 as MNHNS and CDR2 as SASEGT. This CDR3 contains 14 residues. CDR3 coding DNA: TGTGCCAGCCCCGGGACTAGCGGGACGGCCGAGCAGTACTTC. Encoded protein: CASPGTSGTAEQYF.

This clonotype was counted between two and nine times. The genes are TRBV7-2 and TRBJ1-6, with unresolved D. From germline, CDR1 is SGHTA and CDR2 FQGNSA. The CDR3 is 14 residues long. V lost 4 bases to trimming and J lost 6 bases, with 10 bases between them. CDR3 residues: CASSSSVGNSPLHF. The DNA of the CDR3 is TGTGCCAGCAGCTCCTCGGTGGGTAATTCACCCCTCCACTTT. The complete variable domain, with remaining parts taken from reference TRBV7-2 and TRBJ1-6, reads GAGVSQSPSNKVTEKGKDVELRCDPISGHTALYWYRQSLGQGLEFLIYFQGNSAPDKSGLPSDRFSAERTGGSVSTLTIQRTQQEDSAVYLCASSSSVGNSPLHFGNGTRLTVT.

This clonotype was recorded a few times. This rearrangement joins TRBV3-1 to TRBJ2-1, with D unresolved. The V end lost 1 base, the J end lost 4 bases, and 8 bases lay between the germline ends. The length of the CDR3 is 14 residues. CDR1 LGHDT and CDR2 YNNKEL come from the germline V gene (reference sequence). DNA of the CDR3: TGTGCCAGCAGCCAAGGAGAGTGGTACAATGAGCAGTTCTTC. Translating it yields CASSQGEWYNEQFF.

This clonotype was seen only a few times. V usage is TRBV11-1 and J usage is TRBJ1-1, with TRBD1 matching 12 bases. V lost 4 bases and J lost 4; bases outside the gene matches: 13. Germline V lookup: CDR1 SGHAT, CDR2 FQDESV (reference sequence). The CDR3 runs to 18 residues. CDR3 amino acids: CASSSFTGTGGRGTEAFF. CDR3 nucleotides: TGTGCCAGCAGCTCCTTCACCGGGACAGGGGGCAGGGGCACTGAAGCTTTCTTT.

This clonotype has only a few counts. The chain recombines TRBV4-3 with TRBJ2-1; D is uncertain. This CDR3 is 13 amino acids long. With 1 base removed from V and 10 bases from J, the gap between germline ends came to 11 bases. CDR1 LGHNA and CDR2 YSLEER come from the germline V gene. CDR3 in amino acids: CASSQAPAEEQFF. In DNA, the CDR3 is TGCGCCAGCAGCCAAGCCCCTGCCGAGGAGCAGTTCTTC.

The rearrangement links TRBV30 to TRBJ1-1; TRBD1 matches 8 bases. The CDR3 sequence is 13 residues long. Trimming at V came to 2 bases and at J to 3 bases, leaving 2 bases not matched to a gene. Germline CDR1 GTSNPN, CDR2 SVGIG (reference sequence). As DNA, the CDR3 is TGTGCCTGGAGTCTGACAGGGGACACTGAAGCTTTCTTT. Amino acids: CAWSLTGDTEAFF.

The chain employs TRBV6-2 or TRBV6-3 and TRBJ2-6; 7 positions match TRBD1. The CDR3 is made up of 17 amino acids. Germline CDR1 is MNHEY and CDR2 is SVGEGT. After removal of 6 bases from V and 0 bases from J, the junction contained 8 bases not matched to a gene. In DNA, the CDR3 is TGTGCCAGCAGCCCAGGGACAGTCTCCTCTGGGGCCAACGTCCTGACTTTC. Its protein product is CASSPGTVSSGANVLTF.

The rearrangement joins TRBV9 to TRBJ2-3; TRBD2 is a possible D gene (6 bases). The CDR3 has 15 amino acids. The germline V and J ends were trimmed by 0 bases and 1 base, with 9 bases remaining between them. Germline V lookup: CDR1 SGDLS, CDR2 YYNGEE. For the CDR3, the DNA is TGTGCCAGCAGCGTAGTTGCGGGGCGCACAGATACGCAGTATTTT. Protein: CASSVVAGRTDTQYF. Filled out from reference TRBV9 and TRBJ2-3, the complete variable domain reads DSGVTQTPKHLITATGQRVTLRCSPRSGDLSVYWYQQSLDQGLQFLIQYYNGEERAKGNILERFSAQQFPDLHSELNLSSLELGDSALYFCASSVVAGRTDTQYFGPGTRLTVL.

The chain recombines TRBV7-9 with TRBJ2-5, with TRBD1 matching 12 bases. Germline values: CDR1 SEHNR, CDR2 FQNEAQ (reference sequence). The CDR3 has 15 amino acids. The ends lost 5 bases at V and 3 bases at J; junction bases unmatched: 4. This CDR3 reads CASSEGTGGEETQYF. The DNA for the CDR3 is TGTGCCAGCAGCGAGGGGACAGGGGGCGAAGAGACCCAGTACTTC.

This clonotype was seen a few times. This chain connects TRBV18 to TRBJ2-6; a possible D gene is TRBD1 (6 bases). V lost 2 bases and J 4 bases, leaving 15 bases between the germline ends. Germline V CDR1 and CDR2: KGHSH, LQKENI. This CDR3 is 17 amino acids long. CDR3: CASSPEGYRAGANVLTF. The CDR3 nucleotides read TGTGCCAGCTCACCAGAAGGGTACAGGGCCGGGGCCAACGTCCTGACTTTC.